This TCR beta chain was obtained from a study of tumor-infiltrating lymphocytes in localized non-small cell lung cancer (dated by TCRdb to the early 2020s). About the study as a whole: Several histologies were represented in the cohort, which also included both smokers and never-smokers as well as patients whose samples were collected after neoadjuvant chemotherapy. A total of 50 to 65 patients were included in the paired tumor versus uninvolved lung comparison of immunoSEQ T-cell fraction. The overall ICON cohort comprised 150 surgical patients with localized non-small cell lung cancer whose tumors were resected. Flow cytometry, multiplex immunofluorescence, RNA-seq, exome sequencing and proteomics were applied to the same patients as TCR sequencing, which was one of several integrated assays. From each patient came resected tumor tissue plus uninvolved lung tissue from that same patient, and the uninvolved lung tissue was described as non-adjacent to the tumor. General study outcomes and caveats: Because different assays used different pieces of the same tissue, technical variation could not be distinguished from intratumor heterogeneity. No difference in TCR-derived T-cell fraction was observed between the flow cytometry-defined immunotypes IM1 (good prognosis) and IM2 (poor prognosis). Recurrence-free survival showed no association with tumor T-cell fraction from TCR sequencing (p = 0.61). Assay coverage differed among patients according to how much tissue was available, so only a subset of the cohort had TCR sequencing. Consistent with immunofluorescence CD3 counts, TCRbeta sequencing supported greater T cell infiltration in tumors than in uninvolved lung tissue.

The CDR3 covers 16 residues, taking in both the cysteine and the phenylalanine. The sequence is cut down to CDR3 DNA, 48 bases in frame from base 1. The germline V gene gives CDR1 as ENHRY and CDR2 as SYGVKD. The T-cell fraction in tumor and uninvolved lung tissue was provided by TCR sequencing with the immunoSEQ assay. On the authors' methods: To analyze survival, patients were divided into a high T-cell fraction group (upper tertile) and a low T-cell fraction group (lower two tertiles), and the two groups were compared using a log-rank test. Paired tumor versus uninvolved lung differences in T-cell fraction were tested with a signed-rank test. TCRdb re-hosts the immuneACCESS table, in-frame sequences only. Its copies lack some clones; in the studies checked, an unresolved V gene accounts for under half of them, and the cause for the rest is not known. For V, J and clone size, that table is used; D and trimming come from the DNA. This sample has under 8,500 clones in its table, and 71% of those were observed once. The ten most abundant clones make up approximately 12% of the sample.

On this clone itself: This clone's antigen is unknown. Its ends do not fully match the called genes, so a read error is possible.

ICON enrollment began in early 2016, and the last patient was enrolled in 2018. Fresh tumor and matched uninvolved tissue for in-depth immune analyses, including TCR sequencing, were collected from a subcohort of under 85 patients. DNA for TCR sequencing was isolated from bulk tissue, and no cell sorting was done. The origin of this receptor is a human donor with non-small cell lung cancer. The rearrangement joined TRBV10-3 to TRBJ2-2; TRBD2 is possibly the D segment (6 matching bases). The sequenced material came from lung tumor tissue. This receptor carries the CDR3 CASSYWLARNTGELFF. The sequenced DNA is TGTGCCAGCAGTTACTGGCTAGCGCGGAACACCGGGGAGCTGTTTTTT.